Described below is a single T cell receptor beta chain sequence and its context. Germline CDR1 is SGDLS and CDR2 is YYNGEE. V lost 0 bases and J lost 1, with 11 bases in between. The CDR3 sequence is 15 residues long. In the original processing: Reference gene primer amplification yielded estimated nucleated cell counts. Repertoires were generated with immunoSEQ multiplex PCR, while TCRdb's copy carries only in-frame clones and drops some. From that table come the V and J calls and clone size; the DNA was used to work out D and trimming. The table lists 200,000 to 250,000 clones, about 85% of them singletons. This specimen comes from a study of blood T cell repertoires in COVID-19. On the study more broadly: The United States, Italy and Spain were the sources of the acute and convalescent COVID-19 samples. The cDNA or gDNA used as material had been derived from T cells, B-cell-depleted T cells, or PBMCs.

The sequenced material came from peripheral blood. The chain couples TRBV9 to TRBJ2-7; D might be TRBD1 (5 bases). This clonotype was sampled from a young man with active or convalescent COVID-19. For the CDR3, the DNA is TGTGCCAGCAGCGTAGATGGGGCGCGGTCCTACGAGCAGTACTTC. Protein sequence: CASSVDGARSYEQYF.